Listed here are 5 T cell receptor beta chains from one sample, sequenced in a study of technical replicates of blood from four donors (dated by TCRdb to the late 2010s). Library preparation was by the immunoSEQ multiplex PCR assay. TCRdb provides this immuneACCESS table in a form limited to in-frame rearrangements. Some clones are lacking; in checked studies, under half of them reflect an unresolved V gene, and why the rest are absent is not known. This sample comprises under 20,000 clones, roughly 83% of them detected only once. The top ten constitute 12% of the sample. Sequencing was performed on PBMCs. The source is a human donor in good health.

CDR3 nucleotides: TGTGCCAGTACCATAGGTCGGGGGTTGGGTGAAGCTTTCTTT. It codes for CASTIGRGLGEAFF. The genes are TRBV19 and TRBJ1-1; D perhaps matches TRBD1 (5 bases). Germline V gives CDR1 LNHDA, CDR2 SQIVND (reference sequence). The CDR3 spans 14 residues. Between the trimmed V and J ends, which lost 7 bases and 7 bases, there was a span of 19 bases.

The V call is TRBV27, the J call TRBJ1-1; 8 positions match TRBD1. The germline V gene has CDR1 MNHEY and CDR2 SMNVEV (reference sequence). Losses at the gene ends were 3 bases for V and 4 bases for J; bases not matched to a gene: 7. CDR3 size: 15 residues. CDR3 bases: TGTGCCAGCAGTTTTGTACAGGGGGTAAGCACTGAAGCTTTCTTT. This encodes CASSFVQGVSTEAFF.

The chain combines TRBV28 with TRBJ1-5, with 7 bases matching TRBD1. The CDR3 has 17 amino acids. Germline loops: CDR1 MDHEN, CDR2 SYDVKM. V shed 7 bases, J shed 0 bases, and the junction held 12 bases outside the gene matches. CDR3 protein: CASTPQQGILSNQPQHF. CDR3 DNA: TGTGCCAGCACTCCACAACAGGGGATTCTTAGCAATCAGCCCCAGCATTTT.

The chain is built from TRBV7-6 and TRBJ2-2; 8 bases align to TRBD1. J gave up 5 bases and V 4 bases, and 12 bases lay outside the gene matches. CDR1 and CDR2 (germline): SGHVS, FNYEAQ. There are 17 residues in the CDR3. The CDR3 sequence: CASSSRQGKLSTGELFF. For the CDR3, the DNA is TGTGCCAGCAGCTCCCGACAGGGGAAATTGAGTACCGGGGAGCTGTTTTTT.

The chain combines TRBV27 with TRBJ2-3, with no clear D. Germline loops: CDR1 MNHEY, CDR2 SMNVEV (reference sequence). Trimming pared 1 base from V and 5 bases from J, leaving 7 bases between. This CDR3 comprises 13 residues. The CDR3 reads CASSLLPGDTQYF. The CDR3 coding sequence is TGTGCCAGCAGTTTATTGCCCGGAGATACGCAGTATTTT.